What follows are 18 T cell receptor beta chains derived from one specimen sequenced in a study of Graves' ophthalmopathy and Graves' hyperthyroidism. TCR beta CDR3 regions were amplified from RNA transcripts. HTBI-primed RT-PCR formed the first round, and a multiplex PCR formed the second. TCRdb ran MiXCR on the multiplex PCR reads and lists one entry per CDR3 protein. The data hold about 700,000 distinct CDR3 sequences, with 35% to 50% observed a single time. Material for sequencing was peripheral blood. The receptors come from an adult man with Graves' ophthalmopathy.

This clonotype has only a few counts. The chain has TRBV9 and TRBJ2-7; D is undetermined. The V end lost 0 bases, the J end lost 0 bases, and 13 bases lay between the germline ends. The CDR3 consists of 16 residues. The V gene's germline CDR1 is SGDLS and CDR2 YYNGEE. The CDR3 loop is CASSVAPDLSSYEQYF. CDR3 in DNA: TGTGCCAGCAGCGTAGCTCCAGACCTATCCTCCTACGAGCAGTACTTC.

There are a few counts of this clonotype. The chain links TRBV20-1 to TRBJ2-7; 7 positions agree with TRBD2. CDR3 length: 15 amino acids. With V trimmed by 2 bases and J by 2 bases, 9 bases remained unmatched. In germline, CDR1 is DFQATT, CDR2 SNEGSKA (reference sequence). The CDR3 region is CSARSLSSGTYEQYF. In DNA form, the CDR3 reads TGCAGTGCTAGATCCTTGTCTAGCGGTACCTACGAGCAGTACTTC.

This clonotype was observed a handful of times. The chain is built from TRBV15 and TRBJ1-2; maybe TRBD1 (5 bases). V lost 10 bases, J lost 4 bases, and 19 bases lay in between. The CDR3 consists of 14 residues. Germline V gene sequence: CDR1 LNHNV, CDR2 YYDKDF (reference sequence). CDR3: CASSSPGTTYGYTF. Here the CDR3 DNA reads TGTGCCAGCAGTTCCCCGGGGACTACCTATGGCTACACCTTC. Variable domain in full (rest from reference TRBV15 and TRBJ1-2): DAMVIQNPRYQVTQFGKPVTLSCSQTLNHNVMYWYQQKSSQAPKLLFHYYDKDFNNEADTPDNFQSRRPNTSFCFLDIRSPGLGDTAMYLCASSSPGTTYGYTFGSGTRLTVV.

This clonotype has a single count. The CDR3 protein is CASSYSVGATENTEAFF. CDR3 DNA: TGTGCCAGCAGTTACTCAGTGGGGGCCACGGAGAACACTGAAGCTTTCTTT. V is TRBV6-5 and J is TRBJ1-1, with D possibly being TRBD1 (6 bases). Trimming took off 0 bases at V and 1 base at J, with 15 bases between the two ends. The CDR3 spans 17 residues. Germline assignment: CDR1 MNHEY and CDR2 SVGAGI.

A remark on this clonotype: At one end the junction does not follow the germline gene, possibly because of a read error. The CDR3: CASSRSLGAGQYF. The CDR3 DNA reads as TGTGCCAGCAGCCGGAGTCTGGGGGCGGGGCAGTACTTC. The gene calls are TRBV10-2 and TRBJ2-7, with D possibly TRBD1 on 6 matching bases. The germline V gene has CDR1 WSHSY and CDR2 SAAADI. The CDR3 is 13 amino acids.

This clonotype was counted between two and nine times. The chain joins TRBV7-2 to TRBJ1-3; D gene uncertain. This CDR3 spans 16 amino acids. Germline V gene sequence: CDR1 SGHTA, CDR2 FQGNSA. V was clipped by 1 base and J by 0 bases, with 10 bases between them. The CDR3 DNA is TGTGCCAGCAGCTTAGACCCCAGTATCTCTGGAAACACCATATATTTT. This sequence encodes CASSLDPSISGNTIYF. The whole variable domain, filled in from reference TRBV7-2 and TRBJ1-3, reads GAGVSQSPSNKVTEKGKDVELRCDPISGHTALYWYRQSLGQGLEFLIYFQGNSAPDKSGLPSDRFSAERTGGSVSTLTIQRTQQEDSAVYLCASSLDPSISGNTIYFGEGSWLTVV.

This clonotype was detected ten times or more. V and J are TRBV7-2 and TRBJ2-7, with 10 bases fitting TRBD2. CDR1 and CDR2 from the germline V gene are SGHTA and FQGNSA. The CDR3 runs to 15 residues. With V trimmed by 1 base and J by 4 bases, 4 bases remained unmatched. The CDR3, as DNA: TGTGCCAGCAGCTTAGAAGCAGCGGGAGGGTACGAGCAGTACTTC. As protein: CASSLEAAGGYEQYF.

At least ten counts were recorded for this clonotype. The chain carries TRBV29-1 and TRBJ2-7; D may be TRBD1 (6 bases). The CDR3 runs to 14 residues. The ends were cut back, 5 bases at V and 0 bases at J, with 14 bases in the middle. Germline loops: CDR1 SQVTM, CDR2 ANQGSEA. As DNA, the CDR3 is TGCAGCGTTAAGGACAGTCAACTCTCCTACGAGCAGTACTTC. This encodes CSVKDSQLSYEQYF.

The chain links TRBV25-1 to TRBJ2-7, with 10 bases that match TRBD1. The CDR3 is 15 residues long. The V segment lost 1 base and the J segment 4 bases; nucleotides outside the gene matches: 4. CDR1 MGHDK and CDR2 SYGVNS come from the germline V gene. The CDR3 loop reads CASSESGTGAYEQYF. CDR3 coding DNA: TGTGCCAGCAGTGAATCCGGGACAGGGGCGTACGAGCAGTACTTC.

The V call is TRBV10-3, the J call TRBJ1-5; 7 bases are a match to TRBD1. After removal of 5 bases from V and 5 bases from J, the junction contained 9 bases not matched to a gene. The CDR3 consists of 15 residues. Looked up from germline, CDR1 is ENHRY and CDR2 is SYGVKD. CDR3 nucleotides: TGTGCCATCAGTCCCCAGGGGGGAGGGGATCAGCCCCAGCATTTT. This encodes CAISPQGGGDQPQHF.

This clonotype was detected only a few times. The V gene is TRBV7-9, the J gene TRBJ2-7; D is possibly TRBD1 (6 bases). CDR3 size: 15 residues. Germline lookup yields CDR1 SEHNR and CDR2 FQNEAQ (reference sequence). V was shortened by 0 bases and J by 3 bases, with 12 bases between the two germline ends. The CDR3 sequence is CASSLAGTTFYEQYF. The CDR3 nucleotides read TGTGCCAGCAGCTTAGCCGGGACAACTTTCTACGAGCAGTACTTC.

The chain combines TRBV2 with TRBJ1-5; D may be TRBD1 (5 bases). The CDR3 is 15 residues long. The V gene lost 6 bases and the J gene lost 1 base, with 13 bases spanning the gap. Per the germline V gene, CDR1 is SNHLY and CDR2 is FYNNEI. DNA of the CDR3: TGTGCCAGCAGCTTGACAGTGGTAAGCAATCAGCCCCAGCATTTT. Encoded protein: CASSLTVVSNQPQHF.

This clonotype was observed a few times. This sequence joins TRBV7-2 and TRBJ1-5; D not resolved. Trimming removed 1 base at V and 6 bases at J, with 7 bases between. CDR3 length: 13 residues. CDR1 SGHTA and CDR2 FQGNSA come from the germline V gene. The CDR3 loop is CASSLGVIQPQHF. The CDR3, as DNA: TGTGCCAGCAGCTTAGGGGTAATTCAGCCCCAGCATTTT.

This clonotype was seen a single time. V usage is TRBV20-1 and J usage is TRBJ2-7; D is perhaps TRBD1 (5 bases). With 0 bases removed from V and 9 bases from J, the gap between germline ends came to 12 bases. Germline V CDR1 and CDR2: DFQATT, SNEGSKA (reference sequence). The CDR3 extends over 12 amino acids. In DNA form, the CDR3 reads TGCAGTGCTAGAGATCAGGGCCACGGGCAGTACTTC. Translating gives CSARDQGHGQYF.

The chain carries TRBV7-3 and TRBJ2-5, with a tentative D call TRBD1 (6 bases). Trimming took 2 bases from V and 4 from J, leaving 11 bases between them. Germline assignment: CDR1 SGHTA and CDR2 FQGTGA. The CDR3 covers 14 residues. The CDR3 nucleotides are TGTGCCAGCAGCTTATCAGGGGACGGAGAGACCCAGTACTTC. This sequence encodes CASSLSGDGETQYF.

The chain is built from TRBV7-9 and TRBJ2-7, with 8 nucleotides matching TRBD2. V dropped 5 bases and J dropped 5; count of bases not matched to a gene: 14. The CDR3 has 16 residues. The V gene's germline CDR1 is SEHNR and CDR2 FQNEAQ (reference sequence). The DNA for the CDR3 is TGTGCCAGCAGCCACGTAGAAAGCGGGAGTGGTAACGAGCAGTACTTC. Translation gives CASSHVESGSGNEQYF.

The rearrangement links TRBV5-1 to TRBJ2-2; 12 nucleotides match TRBD1. Trimming at V came to 4 bases and at J to 3 bases, leaving 7 bases not matched to a gene. Germline CDR1 is SGHRS and CDR2 is YFSETQ. This CDR3 comprises 17 residues. CDR3 DNA: TGCGCCAGCAGCACGGGACAGGGGGCGCGTTACACCGGGGAGCTGTTTTTT. This gives the protein CASSTGQGARYTGELFF.

CDR3 bases: TGTGCCAGCAGCCAAGAGGGGGGGGAAGCTTTCTTT. This sequence encodes CASSQEGGEAFF. The gene calls are TRBV7-2 and TRBJ1-1; TRBD1 is a possible D gene (6 bases). CDR3 length: 12 residues. Germline lookup yields CDR1 SGHTA and CDR2 FQGNSA. V gave up 5 bases and J gave up 8 bases, with 12 bases separating them. The whole variable domain, filled in from reference TRBV7-2 and TRBJ1-1, reads GAGVSQSPSNKVTEKGKDVELRCDPISGHTALYWYRQSLGQGLEFLIYFQGNSAPDKSGLPSDRFSAERTGGSVSTLTIQRTQQEDSAVYLCASSQEGGEAFFGQGTRLTVV.